A single sample gave rise to the 4 T cell receptor beta chains below, sequenced in a study of shared clonotypes between healthy human individuals. In the naive CD8 group, cells lacked CD45RO and were positively selected for CCR7, so terminally differentiated effector memory CD45RA+ cells were left out. TCRdb's copy holds only in-frame clones and misses some; the assay was immunoSEQ multiplex PCR. The top ten hold 1% to 1.5% of the sample, which has roughly 1,800,000 clones, about 95% seen once. The sample comprised naive CD8+ T cells sorted from blood. The source of these receptors is a man between 18 and 35 years old in good health.

The chain links TRBV13 to TRBJ2-5; TRBD2 is a possible D gene (6 bases). V lost 6 bases and J lost 0, with 14 bases in between. CDR1 and CDR2 from the germline V gene are PRHDT and FYEKMQ (reference sequence). The CDR3 loop spans 15 amino acids. Here the CDR3 DNA reads TGTGCCAGCAGTAACGGGAGCCGGTACCAAGAGACCCAGTACTTC. Protein sequence: CASSNGSRYQETQYF.

The chain combines TRBV4-1 with TRBJ2-1; 10 bases agree with TRBD2. V lost 4 bases and J lost 4; bases outside the gene matches: 7. The V gene's germline CDR1 is MGHRA and CDR2 YSYEKL. This CDR3 comprises 16 residues. The chain's CDR3 is CASSLGTSVPYNEQFF. CDR3 coding DNA: TGCGCCAGCAGCCTCGGGACTAGCGTTCCTTACAATGAGCAGTTCTTC.

The chain couples TRBV28 to TRBJ2-5, with D maybe TRBD2 (5 bases). With 6 bases removed from V and 2 bases from J, the gap between germline ends came to 10 bases. The germline V gene has CDR1 MDHEN and CDR2 SYDVKM. This CDR3 comprises 13 residues. The CDR3 bases are TGTGCCAGCAGGGGAGAGACTCAAGAGACCCAGTACTTC. This encodes CASRGETQETQYF. Full variable domain (missing parts from reference TRBV28 and TRBJ2-5): DVKVTQSSRYLVKRTGEKVFLECVQDMDHENMFWYRQDPGLGLRLIYFSYDVKMKEKGDIPEGYSVSREKKERFSLILESASTNQTSMYLCASRGETQETQYFGPGTRLLVL.

The chain joins TRBV27 to TRBJ2-1; D is ambiguous. The CDR3 spans 15 residues. V was pared by 6 bases and J by 4 bases, with 16 bases between. Per the germline V gene, CDR1 is MNHEY and CDR2 is SMNVEV (reference sequence). The CDR3 bases are TGTGCCAGCAGCCCCATTCCCCCCCGATACAATGAGCAGTTCTTC. This translates into CASSPIPPRYNEQFF.